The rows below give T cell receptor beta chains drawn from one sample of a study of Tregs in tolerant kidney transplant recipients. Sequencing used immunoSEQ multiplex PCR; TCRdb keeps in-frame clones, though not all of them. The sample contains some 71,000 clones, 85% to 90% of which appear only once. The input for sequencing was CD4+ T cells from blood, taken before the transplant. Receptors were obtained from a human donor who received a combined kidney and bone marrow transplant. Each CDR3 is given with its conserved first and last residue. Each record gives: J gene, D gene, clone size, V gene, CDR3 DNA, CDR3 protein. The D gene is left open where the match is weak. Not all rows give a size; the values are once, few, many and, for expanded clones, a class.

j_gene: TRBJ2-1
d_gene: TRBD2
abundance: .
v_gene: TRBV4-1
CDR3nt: TGCGCCAGCAGCCAAGATGCGGAGAGCGGGAGTACTAATGAGCAGTTCTTC
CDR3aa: CASSQDAESGSTNEQFF

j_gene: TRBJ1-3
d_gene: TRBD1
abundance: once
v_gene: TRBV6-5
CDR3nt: TGTGCCAGCAGTGGGGACAGACCGTCTGGAAACACCATATATTTT
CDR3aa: CASSGDRPSGNTIYF

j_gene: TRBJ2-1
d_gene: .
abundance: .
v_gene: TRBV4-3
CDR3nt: TGCGCCAGCAGCCAAGAGTCCGCGGGACTGGTCTCCCCGTACAATGAGCAGTTCTTC
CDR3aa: CASSQESAGLVSPYNEQFF

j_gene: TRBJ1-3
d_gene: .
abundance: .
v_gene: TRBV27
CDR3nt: TGTGCCAGCAGCCCGAGGGGGAGCTTGAGGGCGGAAAACACCATATATTTT
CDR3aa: CASSPRGSLRAENTIYF

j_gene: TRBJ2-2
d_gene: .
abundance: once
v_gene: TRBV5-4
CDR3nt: TGTGCCAGCAGCTTCAACGAGCGGGTCGGGGAGCTGTTTTTT
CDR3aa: CASSFNERVGELFF

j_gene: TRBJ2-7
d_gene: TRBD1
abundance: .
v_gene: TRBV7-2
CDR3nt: TGTGCCAGCAGCTTAAGGGAAGGGACAGGGGACGTCTTCTACGAGCAGTACTTC
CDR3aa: CASSLREGTGDVFYEQYF

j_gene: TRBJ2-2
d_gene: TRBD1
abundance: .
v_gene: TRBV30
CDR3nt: TGTGCCTGGAGTGCTCCGGGGACAGGGGACACCGGGGAGCTGTTTTTT
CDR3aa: CAWSAPGTGDTGELFF

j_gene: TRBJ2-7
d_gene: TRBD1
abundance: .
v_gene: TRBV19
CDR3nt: TGTGCCAGTAGTATTGCCGGGACAGGGGACTACGAGCAGTACTTC
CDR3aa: CASSIAGTGDYEQYF

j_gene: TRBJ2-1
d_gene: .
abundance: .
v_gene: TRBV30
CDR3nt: TGTGCCTGTGGCGGGGCAGGGACGAACTATGAGCAGTTCTTC
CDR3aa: CACGGAGTNYEQFF

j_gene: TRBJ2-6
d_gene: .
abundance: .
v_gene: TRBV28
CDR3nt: TGTGCCAGCACCGCGTCGGGGGCTGGGGCCAACGTCCTGACTTTC
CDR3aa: CASTASGAGANVLTF

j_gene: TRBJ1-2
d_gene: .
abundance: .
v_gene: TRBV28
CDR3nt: TGTGCCAGCAGTTTAGGGGCAGGGACTTCTAGCTATGGCTACACCTTC
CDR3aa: CASSLGAGTSSYGYTF

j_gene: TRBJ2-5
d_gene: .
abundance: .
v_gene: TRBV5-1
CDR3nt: TGCGCCAGCAGCACGGGAATCGAGGAAGAGACCCAGTACTTC
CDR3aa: CASSTGIEEETQYF

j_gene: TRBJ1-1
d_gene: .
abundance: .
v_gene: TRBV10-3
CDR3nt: TGTGCCATCAGTGAATCAGGGCAGAACACTGAAGCTTTCTTT
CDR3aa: CAISESGQNTEAFF

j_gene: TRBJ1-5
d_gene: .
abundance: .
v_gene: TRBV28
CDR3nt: TGTGCCAGCAGTTTAAGGACGGGGTTCAATCAGCCCCAGCATTTT
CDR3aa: CASSLRTGFNQPQHF

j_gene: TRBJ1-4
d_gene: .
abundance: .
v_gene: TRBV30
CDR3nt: TGTGCCTGGAGCCCCCTAACAACTAATGAAAAACTGTTTTTT
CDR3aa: CAWSPLTTNEKLFF

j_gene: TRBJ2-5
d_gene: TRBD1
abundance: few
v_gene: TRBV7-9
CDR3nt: TGTGCCAGCAGCCTTACAGGGGTCCCACAAGAGACCCAGTACTTC
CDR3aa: CASSLTGVPQETQYF

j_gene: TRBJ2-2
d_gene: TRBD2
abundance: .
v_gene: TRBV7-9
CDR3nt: TGTGCCAGCAGCCCGGGACTAGCGGGCGACACCGGGGAGCTGTTTTTT
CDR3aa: CASSPGLAGDTGELFF

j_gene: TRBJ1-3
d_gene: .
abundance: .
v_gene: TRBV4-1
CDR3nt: TGCGCCAGCAGCCAAGAGCTACAGGGAATATTTGGAAACACCATATATTTT
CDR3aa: CASSQELQGIFGNTIYF

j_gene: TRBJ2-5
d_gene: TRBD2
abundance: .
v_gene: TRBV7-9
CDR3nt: TGTGCCAGCAGCCCCAGGACTAGTCAGAGGAGGGAGACCCAGTACTTC
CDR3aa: CASSPRTSQRRETQYF

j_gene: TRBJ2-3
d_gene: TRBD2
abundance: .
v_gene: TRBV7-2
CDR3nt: TGTGCCAGACGGACTAGCACAAGCACAGATACGCAGTATTTT
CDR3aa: CARRTSTSTDTQYF

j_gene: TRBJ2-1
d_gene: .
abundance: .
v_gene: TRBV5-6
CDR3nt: TGTGCCAGCAGCGCCACTCTAGCTTCCAATGAGCAGTTCTTC
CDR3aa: CASSATLASNEQFF

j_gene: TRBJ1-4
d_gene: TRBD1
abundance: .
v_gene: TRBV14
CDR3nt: TGTGCCAGCAGCTCCGGGACAGAGAATGAAAAACTGTTTTTT
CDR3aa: CASSSGTENEKLFF

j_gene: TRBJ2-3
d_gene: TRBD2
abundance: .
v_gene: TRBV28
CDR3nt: TGTGCCAGCAGTTGGGCGGGAGGACTAAGCACAGATACGCAGTATTTT
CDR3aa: CASSWAGGLSTDTQYF

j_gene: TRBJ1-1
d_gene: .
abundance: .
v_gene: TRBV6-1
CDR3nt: TGTGCCAGCATCGAGAGAGCCCATGAAGCTTTCTTT
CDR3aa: CASIERAHEAFF

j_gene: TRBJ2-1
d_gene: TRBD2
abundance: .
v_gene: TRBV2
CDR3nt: TGTGCCAGCACCAGGACTAGCGGGAGTAACGGTGAGCAGTTCTTC
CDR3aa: CASTRTSGSNGEQFF

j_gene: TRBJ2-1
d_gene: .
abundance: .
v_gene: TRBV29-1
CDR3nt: TGCAGCGTTGAACTTGGGGCTTTAAGCTCCTACAATGAGCAGTTCTTC
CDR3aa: CSVELGALSSYNEQFF

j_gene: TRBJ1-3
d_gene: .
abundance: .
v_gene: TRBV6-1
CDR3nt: TGTGCCAGCAGTGAAGCAAACAGGGTAGACACCATATATTTT
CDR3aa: CASSEANRVDTIYF

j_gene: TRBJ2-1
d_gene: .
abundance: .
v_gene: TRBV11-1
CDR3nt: TGTGCCAGCAGACCACTACAATCCTACAATGAGCAGTTCTTC
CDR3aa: CASRPLQSYNEQFF

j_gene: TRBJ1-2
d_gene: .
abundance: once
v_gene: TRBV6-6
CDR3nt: TGTGCCAGCAGCCGATTACAGGGACGTCCCACCTTC
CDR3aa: CASSRLQGRPTF

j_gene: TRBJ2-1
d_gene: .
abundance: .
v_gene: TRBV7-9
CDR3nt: TGTGCCAGCAGCCTAGACAGCTACTCCTACAATGAGCAGTTCTTC
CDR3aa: CASSLDSYSYNEQFF

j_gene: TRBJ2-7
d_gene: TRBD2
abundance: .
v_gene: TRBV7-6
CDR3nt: TGTGCCAGCAGCGCCCGGACTAGCGTAACCAGAACCCCCTACGAGCAGTACTTC
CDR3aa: CASSARTSVTRTPYEQYF

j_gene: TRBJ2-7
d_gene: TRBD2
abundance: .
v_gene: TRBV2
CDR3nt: TGTGCCACCCGGGAGACTAGCGGACCCTACGAGCAGTACTTC
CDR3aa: CATRETSGPYEQYF

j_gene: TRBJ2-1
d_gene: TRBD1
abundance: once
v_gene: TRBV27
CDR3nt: TGTGCCAGCAGTTCGGGACAGGGGTACAATGAGCAGTTCTTC
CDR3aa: CASSSGQGYNEQFF

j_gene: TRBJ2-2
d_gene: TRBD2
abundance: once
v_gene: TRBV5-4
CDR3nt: TGTGCCAGCAGCTTAACTAGCGGGAGTACCGGGGAGCTGTTTTTT
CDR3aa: CASSLTSGSTGELFF

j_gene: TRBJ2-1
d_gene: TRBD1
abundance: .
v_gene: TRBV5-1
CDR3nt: TGCGCCAGCAGCCAGTCCGGGACAGTCACGAACAATGAGCAGTTCTTC
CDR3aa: CASSQSGTVTNNEQFF

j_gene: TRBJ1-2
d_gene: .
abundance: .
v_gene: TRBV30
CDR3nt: TGTGCCTGGATACGTACAGGGATTTACTATGGCGGCTACACCTTC
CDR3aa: CAWIRTGIYYGGYTF

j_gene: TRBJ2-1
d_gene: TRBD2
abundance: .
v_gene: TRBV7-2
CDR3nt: TGTGCCAGCAGCCCCGGACTAGCTACCGATGAGCAGTTCTTC
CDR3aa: CASSPGLATDEQFF

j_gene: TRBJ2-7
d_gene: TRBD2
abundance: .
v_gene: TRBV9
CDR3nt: TGTGCCAGCAGCGTTTCGGGACTAGCAGACTACGAGCAGTACTTC
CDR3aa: CASSVSGLADYEQYF

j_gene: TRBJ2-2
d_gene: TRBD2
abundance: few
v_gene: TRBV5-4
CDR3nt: TGTGCCAGCAGCTTGGTGGCGGGAGCGGGCACCGGGGAGCTGTTTTTT
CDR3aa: CASSLVAGAGTGELFF

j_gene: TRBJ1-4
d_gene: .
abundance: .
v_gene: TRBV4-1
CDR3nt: TGCGCCAGCAGCCAAGGAGGCCAGCGGGGTGAAAAACTGTTTTTT
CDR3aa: CASSQGGQRGEKLFF

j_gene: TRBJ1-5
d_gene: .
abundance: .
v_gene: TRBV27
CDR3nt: TGTGCCAGCAGCCCTATACAGGGTGAGGAACAGCCCCAGCATTTT
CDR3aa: CASSPIQGEEQPQHF

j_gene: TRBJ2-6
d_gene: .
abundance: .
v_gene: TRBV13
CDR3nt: TGTGCCAGCAGCTTAGCCCGGGGAACAGGGGCCAACGTCCTGACTTTC
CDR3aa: CASSLARGTGANVLTF

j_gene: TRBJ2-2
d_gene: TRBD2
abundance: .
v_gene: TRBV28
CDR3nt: TGTGCCTCTGGGAGGGAGGCCTCGAACACCGGGGAGCTGTTTTTT
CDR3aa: CASGREASNTGELFF